The entry that follows covers one TCR beta chain sequence. In the original analysis: Amplification of reference gene primers provided the estimated nucleated cell counts. The protocol was immunoSEQ multiplex PCR, while the TCRdb copy is restricted to in-frame clones and leaves out a portion. From that table come the V and J calls and clone size; the DNA was used to work out D and trimming. The table has 160,000 or so clones, about 91% seen once. Germline assignment: CDR1 MDHEN and CDR2 SYDVKM. With V trimmed by 7 bases and J by 5 bases, 13 bases remained unmatched. The CDR3 extends over 15 amino acids. The data stem from a study of blood T cell repertoires in COVID-19. Across the whole study: Specimens from acute and convalescent COVID-19 originated in the United States, Italy and Spain. T cells, B-cell-depleted T cells, or PBMCs provided the cDNA or gDNA that served as material.

The sequenced material came from peripheral blood. J is TRBJ2-5 and V is TRBV28, with 7 bases fitting TRBD2. The clonotype was recovered from a woman in her forties or fifties with acute or convalescent COVID-19. The CDR3: CASNPSEGTIETQYF. The DNA for the CDR3 is TGTGCCAGCAATCCCAGTGAGGGGACTATTGAGACCCAGTACTTC.